This TCR beta chain derives from a study of OX40 agonist ivuxolimab in advanced cancers. Study-level background: Ivuxolimab, which targeted the costimulatory receptor OX40 (CD134), was an agonistic, fully human IgG2 monoclonal antibody. Intravenous ivuxolimab was administered to patients every 2 weeks at six dose levels: 0.01, 0.1, 0.3, 1.5, 3 and 10 mg/kg. Of the roughly 52 patients in dose escalation, about 20 had hepatocellular carcinoma, some 15 had melanoma, 9 had renal cell carcinoma and 9 had head and neck cancer. In the dose-escalation cohort, 82.7% of patients were male, and the mean age was approximately 60 years with a range of roughly 23 to 79. Patients were allowed to have had prior anti-PD-1, anti-PD-L1 or anti-CTLA-4 therapy, and 40% to 45% of the dose-escalation patients had previously received checkpoint inhibitors. Partial responses occurred in three dose-escalation patients: two with cutaneous melanoma and one with hepatocellular carcinoma. Peripheral TCRbeta sequencing was intended to test whether TCR sequence diversity was altered and clonal T-cell expansion was caused by ivuxolimab. The paper covers the monotherapy dose-escalation part of the phase I ivuxolimab trial, which included N ≈ 50 patients.

A remark on this clone: The clone's antigen remains unknown. The record has no base qualities; no much larger clone is one base away.

The trial excluded patients who had a history of autoimmune disease or who were on systemic immunosuppression. Peripheral blood for TCR sequencing was collected from all dose cohorts at baseline, on cycle 4 day 1, and on cycle 7 day 1. Samples were obtained from an open-label, multicenter, first-in-human phase I dose-escalation trial of ivuxolimab. Adults with locally advanced or metastatic melanoma, renal cell, hepatocellular, or head and neck squamous cell carcinoma were enrolled in the trial. CD4+ and CD8+ T cells were sorted separately from peripheral blood before TCR sequencing. On the study overall, not on this receptor specifically: Clonal expansion of both CD4+ and CD8+ blood T cells was observed from baseline to week 6 at doses 0.1 to 3.0 mg/kg. Partial responders in the 0.1-3.0 mg/kg groups had among the lowest normalized peripheral clonal expansion, especially among CD8+ T cells. On average, CD8+ T cells showed more expanded clones than CD4+ T cells after ivuxolimab. Low levels of normalized T-cell clonal expansion were also seen in some patients who did not respond. Which antigens the clonally expanded peripheral T cells were specific for was not determined.

Genomic DNA was isolated from the sorted cells so that the TCRbeta CDR3 region could be sequenced. The immunoSEQ Assay was used to sequence the TCRbeta CDR3 regions. TCRdb re-hosts the immuneACCESS table, in-frame sequences only. Its copies lack some clones; in the studies checked, an unresolved V gene accounts for under half of them, and the cause for the rest is not known. The sample has fewer than 75,000 clones on record, about 89% of them singletons. The ten largest make up 3.5% to 5% of the sample. The sequence was obtained from an adult with an advanced solid tumor such as melanoma, head and neck, liver or kidney cancer. The sequenced sample was CD4+ or CD8+ T cells sorted from blood, obtained in a trial of the OX40 agonist ivuxolimab.

The CDR3 in this case is CASSNPEGWGGYTF. The DNA sequence follows: TGCGCCAGCAGCAACCCCGAGGGTTGGGGTGGCTACACCTTC. The chain employs TRBV5-1 and TRBJ1-2; the D gene cannot be named for sure. Relative to germline, V is 4 bases shorter and J is 7 bases shorter, with 17 bases between their ends. From cysteine to phenylalanine, the CDR3 is 14 amino acids long. The retained sequence is limited to the CDR3, 42 bases, with the frame set at the first base. Per the germline V gene, SGHRS is the CDR1 and YFSETQ is the CDR2.